This T cell receptor (beta chain) was identified during a study of T cell repertoires in cytomegalovirus infection (dated by TCRdb to between 2019 and 2020). Background on the whole study: Donor HLA type was relevant to the analysis, as public TCR beta signatures indicated carriage of CMV infection together with the matching HLA type. Study-level results and caveats: The ex vivo response was dominated by HLA-C-restricted CMV-specific TCR beta clonotypes, and the single most frequent clonotype in two of eight donors was supplied by these HLA-C-restricted clonotypes. Cumulative frequency of public TCR beta family members discriminated carriers of CMV infection plus the relevant HLA type in this cohort and an independent roughly 340-donor cohort.

V is cut by 3 bases and J by 7 bases, and the space between the germline ends is 6 bases. The CDR3 spans 11 residues, from the cysteine through the phenylalanine. Of the read, only the CDR3 DNA is kept; its 33 bases are in frame from base 1. The germline V gene supplies CDR1 SGHNT and CDR2 YENEEA. These reads were obtained on an Illumina HiSeq 1500. In TCRdb, the public reads were trimmed at Q25 with fastp and aligned with MiXCR, with productive beta chains retained. All rows with the same CDR3 protein become a single entry with the most common DNA and genes. The sample has about 490,000 distinct CDR3 sequences on record, around 27% of them singletons. The ten largest clones capture 13% of the sample. Concerning this clonotype: Its specific antigen is unknown. One base away there is no much larger clone; base qualities are not given.

Material: PBMCs. The chain is assembled from TRBV11-3 and TRBJ1-1, and possibly TRBD1, on 5 matching bases. This clonotype was sampled from a human donor in good health (CMV status not recorded). Some clones in this sample may be carry-over from other donors' samples. Read as DNA, the sequence is TGTGCCAGCAGCTTCGGACATGAAGCTTTCTTT. It is translated as CASSFGHEAFF.